This paragraph reports one T cell receptor beta chain. Its antigen is not identified. Nominal health characterized the donors when sampled, though unrecorded immune exposures were likely. This specimen comes from a study of cytomegalovirus exposure and HLA in healthy donors. Regarding the study as a whole: A later look showed TCR association rates differing by HLA locus, highest for DRB1 and lowest for HLA-C. Certain indistinguishable V segments, among them TRBV6-2 and TRBV6-3, were excluded. Per a prior analysis, the majority of TCR beta V segments were productive roughly 87% or roughly 30% of the time.

The CDR3 spans 14 residues. The V gene lost 5 bases and the J gene lost 1 base, with 11 bases spanning the gap. CDR1 and CDR2 (germline): SGHTA, FQGTGA. PCR used 60 Vbeta primers and 13 Jbeta primers. Here immunoSEQ multiplex PCR was the method, and the copy in TCRdb shows in-frame clones only, minus some. The profile shows 60,000 to 90,000 clones, 65% to 70% of them singletons. The sample was PBMCs. The source is a man aged 35-49 years in good health and CMV-seropositive. The V call is TRBV7-3, the J call TRBJ1-1; the D gene is possibly TRBD1 (6 bases). The CDR3 here is CASSPTTGNTEAFF. DNA of the CDR3: TGTGCCAGCAGCCCGACGACAGGGAACACTGAAGCTTTCTTT. Together with reference TRBV7-3 and TRBJ1-1, the CDR3 gives the full variable domain: GAGVSQTPSNKVTEKGKYVELRCDPISGHTALYWYRQSLGQGPEFLIYFQGTGAADDSGLPNDRFFAVRPEGSVSTLKIQRTERGDSAVYLCASSPTTGNTEAFFGQGTRLTVV.